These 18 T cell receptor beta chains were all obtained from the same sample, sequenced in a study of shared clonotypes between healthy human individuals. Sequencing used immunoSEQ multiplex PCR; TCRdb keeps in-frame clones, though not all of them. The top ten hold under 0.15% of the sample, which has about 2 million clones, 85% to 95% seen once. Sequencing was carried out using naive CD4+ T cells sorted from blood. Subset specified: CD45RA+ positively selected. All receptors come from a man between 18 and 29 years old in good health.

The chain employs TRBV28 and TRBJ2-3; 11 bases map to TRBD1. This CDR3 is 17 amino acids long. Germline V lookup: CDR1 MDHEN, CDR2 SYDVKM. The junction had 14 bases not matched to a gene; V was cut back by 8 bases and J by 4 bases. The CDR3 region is CASHMGGQGGFADTQYF. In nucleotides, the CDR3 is TGTGCCAGCCATATGGGGGGACAGGGGGGATTCGCAGATACGCAGTATTTT.

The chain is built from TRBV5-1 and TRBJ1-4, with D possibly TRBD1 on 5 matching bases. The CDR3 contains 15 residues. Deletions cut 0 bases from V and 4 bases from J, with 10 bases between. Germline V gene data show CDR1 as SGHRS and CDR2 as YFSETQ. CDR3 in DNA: TGCGCCAGCAGCTTGGAAGGGGTCTATAATGAAAAACTGTTTTTT. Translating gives CASSLEGVYNEKLFF.

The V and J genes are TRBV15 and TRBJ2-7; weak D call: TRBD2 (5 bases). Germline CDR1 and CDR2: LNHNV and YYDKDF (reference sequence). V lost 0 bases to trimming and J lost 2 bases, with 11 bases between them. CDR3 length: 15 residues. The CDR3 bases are TGTGCCACCAGCAGAGAGCTAGCAACCACCTACGAGCAGTACTTC. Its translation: CATSRELATTYEQYF.

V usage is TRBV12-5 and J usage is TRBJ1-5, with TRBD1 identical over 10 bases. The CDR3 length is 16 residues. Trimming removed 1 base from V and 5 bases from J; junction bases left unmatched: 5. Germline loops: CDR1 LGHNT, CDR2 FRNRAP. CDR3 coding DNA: TGTGCTAGTGGTTTGGCCAAAGGACAGGGGGATCAGCCCCAGCATTTT. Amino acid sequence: CASGLAKGQGDQPQHF.

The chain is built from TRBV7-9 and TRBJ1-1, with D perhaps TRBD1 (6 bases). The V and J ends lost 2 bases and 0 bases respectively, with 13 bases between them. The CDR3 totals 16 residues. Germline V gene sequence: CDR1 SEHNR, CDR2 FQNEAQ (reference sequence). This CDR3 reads CASSLWTALMNTEAFF. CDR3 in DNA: TGTGCCAGCAGCTTATGGACAGCTCTCATGAACACTGAAGCTTTCTTT.

This chain's CDR3 is CASGILDSNQPQHF. The DNA of the CDR3 is TGTGCCAGCGGGATCTTAGATAGCAATCAGCCCCAGCATTTT. This chain joins TRBV5-6 and TRBJ1-5; the D is unclear. CDR1 is SGHDT, CDR2 YYEEEE, per germline. V dropped 7 bases and J dropped 0 bases, with 11 bases sitting between them. This CDR3 is built from 14 residues.

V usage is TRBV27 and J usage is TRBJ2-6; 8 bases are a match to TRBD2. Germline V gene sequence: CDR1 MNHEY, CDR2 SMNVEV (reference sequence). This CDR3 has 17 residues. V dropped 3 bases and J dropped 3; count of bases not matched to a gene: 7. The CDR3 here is CASSLGLVTVGANVLTF. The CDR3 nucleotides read TGTGCCAGCAGTTTGGGACTAGTGACGGTTGGGGCCAACGTCCTGACTTTC.

CDR3 loop: CASSPPGQGNTIYF. In DNA, the CDR3 is TGCGCCAGCAGTCCTCCGGGACAGGGAAACACCATATATTTT. The V and J genes are TRBV5-1 and TRBJ1-3; 7 positions match TRBD1. Germline V CDR1 and CDR2: SGHRS, YFSETQ. This CDR3 is built from 14 residues. J was trimmed by 4 bases and V by 5 bases; bases with no gene match: 6.

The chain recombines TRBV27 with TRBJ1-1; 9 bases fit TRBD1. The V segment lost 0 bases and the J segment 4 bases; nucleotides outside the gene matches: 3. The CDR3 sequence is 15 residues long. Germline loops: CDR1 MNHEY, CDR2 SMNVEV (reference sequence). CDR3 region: CASSLSNRGLTEAFF. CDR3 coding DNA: TGTGCCAGCAGTTTATCAAACAGGGGGCTCACTGAAGCTTTCTTT.

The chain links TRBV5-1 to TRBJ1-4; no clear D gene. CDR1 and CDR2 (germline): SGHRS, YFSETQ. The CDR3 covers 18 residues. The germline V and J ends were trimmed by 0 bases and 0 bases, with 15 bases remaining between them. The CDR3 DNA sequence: TGCGCCAGCAGCTTGGGGCAGGCCTCCTTTGCAACTAATGAAAAACTGTTTTTT. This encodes CASSLGQASFATNEKLFF.

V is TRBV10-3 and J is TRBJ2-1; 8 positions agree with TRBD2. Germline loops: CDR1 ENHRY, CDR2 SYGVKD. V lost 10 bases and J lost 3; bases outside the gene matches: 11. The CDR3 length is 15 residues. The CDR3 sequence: CATEAGTRDYNEQFF. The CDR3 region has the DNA TGTGCCACCGAAGCGGGGACTAGGGACTACAATGAGCAGTTCTTC.

The CDR3 DNA sequence: TGCGCCAGCAGCCAAGATCTGGGCTCTGAGCAGTTCTTC. This sequence encodes CASSQDLGSEQFF. The V gene is TRBV4-1, the J gene TRBJ2-1; unclear D gene. Trimming cost V 0 bases and J 9 bases, with 9 bases left between them. This CDR3 is 13 amino acids long. Germline CDR1 and CDR2: MGHRA and YSYEKL.

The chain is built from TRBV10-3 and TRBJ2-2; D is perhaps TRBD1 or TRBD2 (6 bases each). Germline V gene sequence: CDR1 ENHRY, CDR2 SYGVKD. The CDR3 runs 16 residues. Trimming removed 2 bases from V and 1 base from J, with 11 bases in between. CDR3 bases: TGTGCCATCAGTGAGCGGGGGCAGATGAACACCGGGGAGCTGTTTTTT. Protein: CAISERGQMNTGELFF.

The CDR3 region is CASRTGISQPQHF. In DNA form, the CDR3 reads TGTGCCAGCAGAACAGGGATCAGTCAGCCCCAGCATTTT. The chain employs TRBV6-1 and TRBJ1-5; possibly TRBD1 for D (6 bases). The V and J ends lost 6 bases and 6 bases respectively, with 12 bases between them. The CDR3 has 13 residues. CDR1 is MNHNS, CDR2 SASEGT, per germline.

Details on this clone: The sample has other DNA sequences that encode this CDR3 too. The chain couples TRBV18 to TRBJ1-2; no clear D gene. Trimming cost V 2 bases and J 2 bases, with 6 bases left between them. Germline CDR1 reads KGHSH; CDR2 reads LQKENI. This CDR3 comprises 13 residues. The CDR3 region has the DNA TGTGCCAGCTCACCAGGAGAAAACTATGGCTACACCTTC. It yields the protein CASSPGENYGYTF.

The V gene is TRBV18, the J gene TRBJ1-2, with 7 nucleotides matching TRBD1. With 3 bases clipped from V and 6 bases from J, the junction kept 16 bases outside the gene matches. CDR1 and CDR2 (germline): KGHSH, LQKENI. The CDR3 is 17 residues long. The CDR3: CASSPLIGQVTVHGYTF. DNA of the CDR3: TGTGCCAGCTCACCTCTAATAGGACAGGTTACGGTTCATGGCTACACCTTC.

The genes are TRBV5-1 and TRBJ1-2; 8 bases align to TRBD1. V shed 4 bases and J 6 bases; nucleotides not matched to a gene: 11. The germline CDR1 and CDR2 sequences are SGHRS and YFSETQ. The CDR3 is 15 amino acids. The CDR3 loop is CASSADRGRLDGYTF. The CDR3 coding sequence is TGCGCCAGCAGCGCCGACAGGGGAAGGCTGGATGGCTACACCTTC. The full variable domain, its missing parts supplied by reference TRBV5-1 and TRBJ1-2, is KAGVTQTPRYLIKTRGQQVTLSCSPISGHRSVSWYQQTPGQGLQFLFEYFSETQRNKGNFPGRFSGRQFSNSRSEMNVSTLELGDSALYLCASSADRGRLDGYTFGSGTRLTVV.

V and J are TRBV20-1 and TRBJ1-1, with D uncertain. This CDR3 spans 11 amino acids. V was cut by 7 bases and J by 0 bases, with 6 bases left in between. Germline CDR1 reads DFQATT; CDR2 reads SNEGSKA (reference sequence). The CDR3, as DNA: TGCAGTGAGCAGGTGAACACTGAAGCTTTCTTT. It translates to CSEQVNTEAFF.